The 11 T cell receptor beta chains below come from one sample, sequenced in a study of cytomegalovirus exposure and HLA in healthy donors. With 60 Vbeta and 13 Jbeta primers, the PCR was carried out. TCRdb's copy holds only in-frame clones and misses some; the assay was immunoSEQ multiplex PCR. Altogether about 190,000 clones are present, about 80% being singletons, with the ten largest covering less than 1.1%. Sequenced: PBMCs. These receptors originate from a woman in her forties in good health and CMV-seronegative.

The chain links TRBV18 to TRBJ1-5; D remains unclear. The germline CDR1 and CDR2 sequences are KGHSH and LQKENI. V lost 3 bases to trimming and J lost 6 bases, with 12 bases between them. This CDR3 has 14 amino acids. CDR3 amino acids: CASSPLDFGQPQHF. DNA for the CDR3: TGTGCCAGCTCACCCCTCGATTTCGGTCAGCCCCAGCATTTT.

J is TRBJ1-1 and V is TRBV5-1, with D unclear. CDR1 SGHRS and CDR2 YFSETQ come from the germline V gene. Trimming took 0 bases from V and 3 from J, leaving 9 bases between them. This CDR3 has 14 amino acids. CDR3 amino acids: CASSLVEGDTEAFF. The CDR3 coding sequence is TGCGCCAGCAGCTTGGTTGAGGGCGACACTGAAGCTTTCTTT.

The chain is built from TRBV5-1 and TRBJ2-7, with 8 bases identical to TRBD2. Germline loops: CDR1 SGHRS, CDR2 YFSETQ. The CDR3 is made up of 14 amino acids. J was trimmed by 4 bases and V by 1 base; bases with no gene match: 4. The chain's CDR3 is CASSLRAGVYEQYF. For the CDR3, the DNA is TGCGCCAGCAGCTTGAGAGCGGGAGTGTACGAGCAGTACTTC.

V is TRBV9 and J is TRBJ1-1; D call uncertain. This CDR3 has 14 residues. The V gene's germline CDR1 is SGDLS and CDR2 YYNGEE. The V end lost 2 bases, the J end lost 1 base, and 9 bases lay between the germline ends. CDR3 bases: TGTGCCAGCAGCGTTAGCGGGGAGAACACTGAAGCTTTCTTT. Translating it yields CASSVSGENTEAFF. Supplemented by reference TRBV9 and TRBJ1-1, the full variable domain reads DSGVTQTPKHLITATGQRVTLRCSPRSGDLSVYWYQQSLDQGLQFLIQYYNGEERAKGNILERFSAQQFPDLHSELNLSSLELGDSALYFCASSVSGENTEAFFGQGTRLTVV.

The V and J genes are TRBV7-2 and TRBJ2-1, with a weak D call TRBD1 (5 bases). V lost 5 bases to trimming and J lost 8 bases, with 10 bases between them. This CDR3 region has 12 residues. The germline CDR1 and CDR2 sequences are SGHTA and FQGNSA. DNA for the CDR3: TGTGCCAGCAGCCCTCAAGGGGATGAGCAGTTCTTC. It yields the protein CASSPQGDEQFF.

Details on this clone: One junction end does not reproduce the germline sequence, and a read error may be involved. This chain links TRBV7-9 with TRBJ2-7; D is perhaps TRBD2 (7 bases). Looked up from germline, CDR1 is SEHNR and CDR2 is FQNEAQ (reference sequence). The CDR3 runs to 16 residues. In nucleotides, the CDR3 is TGTTCCAGCAGCTTAGCCCTCGCGGGGGCGTCGGACGAGCAGTACTTC. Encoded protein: CSSSLALAGASDEQYF.

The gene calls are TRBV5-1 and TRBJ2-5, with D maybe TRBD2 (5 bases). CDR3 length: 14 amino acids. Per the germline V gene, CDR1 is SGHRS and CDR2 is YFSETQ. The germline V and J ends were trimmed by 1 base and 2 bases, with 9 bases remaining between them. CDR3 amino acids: CASSLPDLQETQYF. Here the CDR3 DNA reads TGCGCCAGCAGCTTGCCGGACTTACAAGAGACCCAGTACTTC. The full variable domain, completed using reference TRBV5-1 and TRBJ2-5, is KAGVTQTPRYLIKTRGQQVTLSCSPISGHRSVSWYQQTPGQGLQFLFEYFSETQRNKGNFPGRFSGRQFSNSRSEMNVSTLELGDSALYLCASSLPDLQETQYFGPGTRLLVL.

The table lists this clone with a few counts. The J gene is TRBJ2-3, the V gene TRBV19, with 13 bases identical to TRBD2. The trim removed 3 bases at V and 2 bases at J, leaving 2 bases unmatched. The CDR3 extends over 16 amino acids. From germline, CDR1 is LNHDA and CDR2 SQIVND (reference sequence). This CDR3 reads CASSITSGRDTDTQYF. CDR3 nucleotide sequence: TGTGCCAGTAGTATCACTAGCGGGAGGGACACAGATACGCAGTATTTT.

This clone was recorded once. CDR3 DNA: TGTGCCAGCAGCTTAGTTCTAGCGGTAGGAGAGCAGTACTTC. This gives the protein CASSLVLAVGEQYF. The chain is built from TRBV13 and TRBJ2-7, with 7 bases fitting TRBD2. From germline, CDR1 is PRHDT and CDR2 FYEKMQ (reference sequence). Germline trimming cut 1 base from V and 7 bases from J; bases unmatched to any gene: 7. There are 14 residues in the CDR3.

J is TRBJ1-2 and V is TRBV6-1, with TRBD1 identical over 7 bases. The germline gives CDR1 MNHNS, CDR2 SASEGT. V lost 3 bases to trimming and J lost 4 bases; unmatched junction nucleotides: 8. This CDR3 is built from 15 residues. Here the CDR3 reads CASSDPGGGGYGYTF. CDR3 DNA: TGTGCCAGCAGTGACCCTGGAGGGGGCGGCTATGGCTACACCTTC.

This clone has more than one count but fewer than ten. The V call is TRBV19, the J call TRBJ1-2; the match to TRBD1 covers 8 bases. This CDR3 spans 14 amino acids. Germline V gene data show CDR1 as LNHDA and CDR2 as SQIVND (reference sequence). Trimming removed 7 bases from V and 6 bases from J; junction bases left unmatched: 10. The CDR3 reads CASTGDRRVDGYTF. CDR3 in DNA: TGTGCCAGTACGGGGGACAGGAGAGTCGATGGCTACACCTTC.